The 19 T cell receptor beta chains below all came from one sample that was sequenced in a study of blood T cells in healthy people across ages. Using a J-beta primer mix together with a sample-barcoded 5' primer, a second PCR was run for about 6 to 11 cycles. TCRdb used MiXCR to reprocess the 5' RACE reads, holding one entry per CDR3 protein. The sample lists fewer than 700,000 distinct CDR3 sequences; 40% to 45% were seen once. Sequencing was performed on blood. Receptors were obtained from a man older than 75 in good health.

V is TRBV4-3 and J is TRBJ2-7, with 7 bases aligning to TRBD2. The CDR3 consists of 15 residues. Germline V gene data show CDR1 as LGHNA and CDR2 as YSLEER. The J segment lost 2 bases and the V segment lost 3 bases, leaving 7 bases of the junction unmatched. CDR3 in amino acids: CASSQLSGIAYEQYF. The CDR3 DNA follows: TGCGCCAGCAGCCAGCTGAGCGGGATCGCCTACGAGCAGTACTTC.

The gene calls are TRBV7-9 and TRBJ2-2; 13 positions agree with TRBD2. CDR3 size: 16 residues. Germline V gene data show CDR1 as SEHNR and CDR2 as FQNEAQ (reference sequence). Trimming cost V 5 bases and J 8 bases; bases outside gene matches: 8. CDR3 protein: CASSTGLAGVQGELFF. As DNA, the CDR3 is TGTGCCAGCAGCACCGGACTAGCGGGAGTTCAAGGGGAGCTGTTTTTT.

This clonotype was recorded a few times. The genes are TRBV6-5 and TRBJ1-2; a possible D gene is TRBD1 (5 bases). V was trimmed by 6 bases and J by 4 bases, leaving 15 bases between them. Per germline, CDR1 MNHEY and CDR2 SVGAGI. The CDR3 covers 14 residues. The CDR3 spells CASSDLRVTYGYTF. In nucleotides, the CDR3 is TGTGCCAGCAGCGATCTCAGGGTTACCTATGGCTACACCTTC.

This clonotype was seen only a few times. This chain connects TRBV6-5 to TRBJ1-5; 10 nucleotides line up with TRBD1. This CDR3 is 14 amino acids long. Germline CDR1 is MNHEY and CDR2 is SVGAGI. Germline trimming cut 5 bases from V and 6 bases from J; bases unmatched to any gene: 4. CDR3 loop: CASSGQGVSQPQHF. In nucleotides, the CDR3 is TGTGCCAGCAGTGGACAGGGGGTAAGTCAGCCCCAGCATTTT.

Points on this clonotype: Being one base from a much bigger clone, this may be a read error. The V and J genes are TRBV7-8 and TRBJ1-2; possibly TRBD1 for D (5 bases). Germline-derived CDR1 and CDR2 are SGHVS and FQNEAQ. This CDR3 contains 13 residues. CDR3 amino acids: CASSSGTNFGYTF. CDR3 DNA: TGTGCCAGCAGCTCCGGGACGAACTTTGGCTACACCTTC.

The chain couples TRBV5-1 to TRBJ2-1; the match to TRBD1 covers 7 bases. V shed 7 bases, J shed 5 bases, and the junction held 9 bases outside the gene matches. CDR1 SGHRS and CDR2 YFSETQ come from the germline V gene. The CDR3 sequence is 14 residues long. DNA for the CDR3: TGCGCCAGCCACCCCGGGACAGTTAACAATGAGCAGTTCTTC. Translation gives CASHPGTVNNEQFF.

This clonotype has a handful of counts. The chain combines TRBV6-5 with TRBJ1-4; maybe TRBD1 (6 bases). Trimming pared 0 bases from V and 4 bases from J, leaving 9 bases between. The CDR3 runs to 15 residues. Per the germline V gene, CDR1 is MNHEY and CDR2 is SVGAGI. CDR3 bases: TGTGCCAGCAGTTACTCGAACAGGGATAATGAAAAACTGTTTTTT. Translated: CASSYSNRDNEKLFF.

The genes are TRBV28 and TRBJ1-4; 7 bases map to TRBD1. The CDR3 consists of 16 residues. Germline V gene lookup returns CDR1 MDHEN and CDR2 SYDVKM. The V segment lost 2 bases and the J segment 5 bases; nucleotides outside the gene matches: 8. CDR3 nucleotides: TGTGCCAGCAGTTTAGGGTTTGACAGGGAGAATGAAAAACTGTTTTTT. This sequence encodes CASSLGFDRENEKLFF.

This clonotype has more than one count but fewer than ten. The rearrangement uses TRBV6-2 or TRBV6-3 and TRBJ2-6, with D perhaps matching TRBD2 (5 bases). V was cut by 5 bases and J by 2 bases, with 16 bases left in between. This CDR3 spans 17 amino acids. Germline values: CDR1 MNHEY, CDR2 SVGEGT. CDR3 sequence: CASSHPPLETGANVLTF. The CDR3, as DNA: TGTGCCAGCAGTCATCCACCACTAGAAACTGGGGCCAACGTCCTGACTTTC.

This clonotype was picked up a small number of times. The chain carries TRBV12-3 or TRBV12-4 and TRBJ2-1; D is unresolved. Trimming took off 4 bases at V and 4 bases at J, with 11 bases between the two ends. The CDR3 extends over 14 amino acids. CDR3 protein: CASSSLRMYNEQFF. Here the CDR3 DNA reads TGTGCCAGCAGTTCTCTAAGGATGTACAATGAGCAGTTCTTC.

The chain is built from TRBV2 and TRBJ1-6, with D perhaps TRBD1 (5 bases). From germline, CDR1 is SNHLY and CDR2 FYNNEI. The V gene lost 4 bases and the J gene lost 4 bases, with 17 bases spanning the gap. The CDR3 sequence is 17 residues long. The CDR3 nucleotides read TGTGCCAGCAGTGCAGAGACAGCAAACGTTTATAATTCACCCCTCCACTTT. Its translation is CASSAETANVYNSPLHF.

The CDR3 here is CASSQDHQTNTEAFF. The CDR3, as DNA: TGCGCCAGCAGCCAAGATCATCAAACGAACACTGAAGCTTTCTTT. The chain uses TRBV4-3 and TRBJ1-1; D unclear. The CDR3 has 15 amino acids. The V gene's germline CDR1 is LGHNA and CDR2 YSLEER. Trimming removed 0 bases from V and 1 base from J, with 9 bases in between.

On this clonotype: Sequence at one end of the junction differs from germline and may be a read error. This chain uses TRBV7-2 with TRBJ1-4, with a possible D match to TRBD1 (5 bases). Germline loops: CDR1 SGHTA, CDR2 FQGNSA. CDR3 length: 16 amino acids. The CDR3 nucleotides read TGTGCCAGCAGCTTGACTGACACCGGGAGAGGGGAAAAACCGTTTTTT. It encodes CASSLTDTGRGEKPFF.

The V call is TRBV7-9, the J call TRBJ2-3, with D unclear. Trimming cost V 1 base and J 6 bases, with 8 bases left between them. The CDR3 spans 13 residues. Germline CDR1 and CDR2: SEHNR and FQNEAQ (reference sequence). The CDR3 loop is CASSLDDRDTQYF. CDR3 sequence (DNA): TGTGCCAGCAGCTTAGACGACCGTGATACGCAGTATTTT. Supplemented by reference TRBV7-9 and TRBJ2-3, the full variable domain reads DTGVSQNPRHKITKRGQNVTFRCDPISEHNRLYWYRQTLGQGPEFLTYFQNEAQLEKSRLLSDRFSAERPKGSFSTLEIQRTEQGDSAMYLCASSLDDRDTQYFGPGTRLTVL.

This clonotype was counted a few times. The genes are TRBV6-6 and TRBJ2-6, with no clear D. This CDR3 is built from 16 residues. V lost 7 bases and J 2 bases, leaving 15 bases between the germline ends. Germline assignment: CDR1 MNHNY and CDR2 SVGAGI (reference sequence). CDR3 DNA: TGTGCCAGCACCTCCCTGGCATTTACTGGGGCCAACGTCCTGACTTTC. Its protein is CASTSLAFTGANVLTF.

This chain links TRBV30 with TRBJ1-6, with TRBD1 as a possible D gene (5 bases). This CDR3 contains 15 residues. Germline loops: CDR1 GTSNPN, CDR2 SVGIG (reference sequence). Deletions cut 5 bases from V and 6 bases from J, with 17 bases between. In DNA form, the CDR3 reads TGTGCCTGGGGAGGACACCTAACACCTAATTCACCCCTCCACTTT. It specifies CAWGGHLTPNSPLHF.

This clonotype appeared a few times. The rearrangement joins TRBV11-2 to TRBJ2-5; TRBD2 matches 10 bases. V lost 5 bases and J lost 1; bases outside the gene matches: 7. This CDR3 has 16 residues. Germline lookup yields CDR1 SGHAT and CDR2 FQNNGV. The CDR3 protein is CASSMPSGGAQETQYF. The CDR3 coding sequence is TGTGCCAGCAGCATGCCTAGCGGGGGAGCCCAAGAGACCCAGTACTTC.

The chain links TRBV7-2 to TRBJ2-5; D may be TRBD1 or TRBD2 (6 bases each). The CDR3 has 15 residues. Trimming stripped 5 bases from V and 2 bases from J, with 15 bases between. Germline V gene data show CDR1 as SGHTA and CDR2 as FQGNSA. CDR3 DNA: TGTGCCAGCAGCGGAAACGGGGGCAGACAAGAGACCCAGTACTTC. It is translated as CASSGNGGRQETQYF.

The genes are TRBV7-3 and TRBJ2-3; D gene uncertain. With 5 bases removed from V and 0 bases from J, the gap between germline ends came to 12 bases. The CDR3 has 15 amino acids. Germline values: CDR1 SGHTA, CDR2 FQGTGA. The CDR3 reads CASSPLAESTDTQYF. The CDR3 DNA reads as TGTGCCAGCAGCCCCCTTGCGGAAAGCACAGATACGCAGTATTTT.